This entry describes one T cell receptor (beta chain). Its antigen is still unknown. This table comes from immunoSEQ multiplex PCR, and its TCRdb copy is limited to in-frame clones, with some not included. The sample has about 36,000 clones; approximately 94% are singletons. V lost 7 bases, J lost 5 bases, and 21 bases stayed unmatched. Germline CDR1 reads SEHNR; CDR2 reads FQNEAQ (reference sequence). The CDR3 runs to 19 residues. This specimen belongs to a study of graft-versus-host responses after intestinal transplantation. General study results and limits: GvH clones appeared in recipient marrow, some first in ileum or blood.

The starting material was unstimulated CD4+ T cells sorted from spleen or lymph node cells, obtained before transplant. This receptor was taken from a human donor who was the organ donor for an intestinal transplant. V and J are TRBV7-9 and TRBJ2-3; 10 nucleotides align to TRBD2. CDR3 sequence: CASNPPGTSAATSLDTQYF. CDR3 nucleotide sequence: TGTGCCAGCAACCCCCCAGGGACTAGCGCGGCCACCTCGCTAGATACGCAGTATTTT.